This TCR beta chain was retrieved from a study of early T cells in non-severe SARS-CoV-2 infection. At the level of the study: Bulk RNA from unsorted whole blood was sequenced; chains were unpaired.

The CDR3 runs to 16 residues. CDR1 is MNHEY, CDR2 SVGEGT, per germline. The ends lost 6 bases at V and 2 bases at J; junction bases unmatched: 5. Molecules of cDNA were individually given unique molecular identifiers that were attached to them. MiXCR, applied by TCRdb to the 5' RACE reads, yields one record per CDR3 protein. The sample lists around 98,000 distinct CDR3 sequences, 9.5% to 12% seen once, with roughly 4.9% in the top ten. Study-wide results and caveats: Using VDJdb, the matching emphasized anti-spike CD8 responses while missing private and CD4 specificities.

This clonotype was seen ten or more times. No antigen is known for it. The clonotype was recovered from an adult who was a healthcare worker with PCR-confirmed SARS-CoV-2 infection or an uninfected control (not recorded which). Sequenced sample: whole blood. The chain employs TRBV6-2 or TRBV6-3 and TRBJ1-5; 12 positions match TRBD1. For the CDR3, the DNA is TGTGCCAGCAGCCCGGGACAGGGGGCAGGCAATCAGCCCCAGCATTTT. Residues: CASSPGQGAGNQPQHF.